This T cell receptor (beta chain) is drawn from a study of response to subunit inactivated influenza vaccine (dated by TCRdb to the late 2010s). For the study in its entirety: Deep quantitative profiling of the T cell receptor repertoire was used in the study to follow responses to a trivalent subunit inactivated influenza vaccine. Summary of the overall study and its limitations: According to the authors, only a limited number of new T cells may be recruited by each seasonal influenza vaccination.

Based on the germline V gene, the CDR1 and CDR2 sequences are SGHRS and YFSETQ. The CDR3 runs 16 residues from the cysteine to the phenylalanine. CDR3 DNA is the only sequence kept; it has 48 bases, read in frame from the first base. The germline V end is reduced by 4 bases and the J end by 8 bases; junction bases left unmatched: 11. For this clonotype: Its antigen remains undetermined. Base qualities are missing; no much larger clone stands one base away.

Library construction relied on RT-PCR. For sequencing, an Illumina HiSeq 2500 was employed. TCRdb took the public reads, trimmed them with fastp at Q25, ran MiXCR for clone calling and kept in-frame beta chains. Rows merge per CDR3 protein into single entries with the most common DNA and genes. Present in this sample are about 610,000 distinct CDR3 sequences, about 15% of which were seen just once. Around 10% of the sample is taken by the ten largest. The input for sequencing was PBMCs from blood, taken 11 to 12 days after vaccination. The clonotype was recovered from a man aged 45 to 65 who received an inactivated influenza vaccine. Donor details come from another sample of the same person, matched by shared clones. This sequence uses TRBV5-1 and TRBJ2-2; 10 bases in the middle match TRBD1. The nucleotide sequence reads as follows: TGCGCCAGCAGCGGAGGCTGGACAGGGGGTTCTGGGGAGCTGTTTTTT. The encoded protein is CASSGGWTGGSGELFF.